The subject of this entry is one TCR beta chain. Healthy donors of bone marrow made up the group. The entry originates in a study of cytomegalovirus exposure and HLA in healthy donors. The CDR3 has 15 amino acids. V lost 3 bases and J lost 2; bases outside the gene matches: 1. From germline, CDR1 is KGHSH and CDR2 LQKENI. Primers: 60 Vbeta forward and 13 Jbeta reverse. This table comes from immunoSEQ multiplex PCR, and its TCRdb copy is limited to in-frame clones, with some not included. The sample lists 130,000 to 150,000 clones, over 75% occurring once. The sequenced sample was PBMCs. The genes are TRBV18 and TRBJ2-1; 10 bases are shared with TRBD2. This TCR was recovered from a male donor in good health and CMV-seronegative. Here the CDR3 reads CASSPGTSAYNEQFF. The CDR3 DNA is TGTGCCAGCTCACCCGGGACTAGCGCCTACAATGAGCAGTTCTTC.